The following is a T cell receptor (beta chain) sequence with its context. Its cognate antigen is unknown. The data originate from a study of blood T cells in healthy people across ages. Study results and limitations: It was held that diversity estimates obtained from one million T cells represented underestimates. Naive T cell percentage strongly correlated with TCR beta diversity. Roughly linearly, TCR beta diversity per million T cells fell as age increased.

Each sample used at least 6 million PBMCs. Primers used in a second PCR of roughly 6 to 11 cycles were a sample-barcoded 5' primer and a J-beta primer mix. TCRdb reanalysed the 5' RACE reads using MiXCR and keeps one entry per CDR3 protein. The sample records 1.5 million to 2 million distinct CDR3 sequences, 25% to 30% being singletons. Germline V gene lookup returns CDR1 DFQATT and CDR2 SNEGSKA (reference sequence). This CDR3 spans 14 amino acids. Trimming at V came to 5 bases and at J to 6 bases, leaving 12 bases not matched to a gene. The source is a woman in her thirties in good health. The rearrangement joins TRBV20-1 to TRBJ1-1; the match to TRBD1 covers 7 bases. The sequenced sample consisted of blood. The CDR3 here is CSAAPGTADSEAFF. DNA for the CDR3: TGCAGTGCTGCTCCCGGGACAGCAGATTCTGAAGCTTTCTTT.